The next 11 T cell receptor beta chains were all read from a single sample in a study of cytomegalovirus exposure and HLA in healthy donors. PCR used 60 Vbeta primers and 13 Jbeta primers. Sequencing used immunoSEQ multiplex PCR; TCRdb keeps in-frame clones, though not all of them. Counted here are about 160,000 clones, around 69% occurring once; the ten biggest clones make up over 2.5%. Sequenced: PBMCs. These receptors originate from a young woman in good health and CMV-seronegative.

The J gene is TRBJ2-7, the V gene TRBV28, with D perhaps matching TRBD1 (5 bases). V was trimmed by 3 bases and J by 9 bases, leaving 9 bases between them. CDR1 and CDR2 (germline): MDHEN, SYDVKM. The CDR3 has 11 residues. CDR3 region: CASSFREGQYF. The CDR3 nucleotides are TGTGCCAGCAGTTTCAGGGAAGGGCAGTACTTC.

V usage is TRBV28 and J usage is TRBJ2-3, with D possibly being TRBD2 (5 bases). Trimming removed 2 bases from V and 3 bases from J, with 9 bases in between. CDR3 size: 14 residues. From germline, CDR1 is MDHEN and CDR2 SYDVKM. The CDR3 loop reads CASSLTSLTDTQYF. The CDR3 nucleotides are TGTGCCAGCAGTTTAACTAGTCTTACAGATACGCAGTATTTT.

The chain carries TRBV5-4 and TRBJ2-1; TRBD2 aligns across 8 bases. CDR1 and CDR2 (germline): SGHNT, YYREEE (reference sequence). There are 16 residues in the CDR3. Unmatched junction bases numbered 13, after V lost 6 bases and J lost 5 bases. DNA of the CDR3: TGTGCCAGCATTGTAGGCGGGAGGAAAACTGACAATGAGCAGTTCTTC. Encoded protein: CASIVGGRKTDNEQFF.

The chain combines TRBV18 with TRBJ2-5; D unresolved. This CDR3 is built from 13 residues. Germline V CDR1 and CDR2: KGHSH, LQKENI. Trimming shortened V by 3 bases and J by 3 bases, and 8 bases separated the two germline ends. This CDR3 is CASSPVEEETQYF. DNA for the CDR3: TGTGCCAGCTCACCTGTCGAGGAAGAGACCCAGTACTTC.

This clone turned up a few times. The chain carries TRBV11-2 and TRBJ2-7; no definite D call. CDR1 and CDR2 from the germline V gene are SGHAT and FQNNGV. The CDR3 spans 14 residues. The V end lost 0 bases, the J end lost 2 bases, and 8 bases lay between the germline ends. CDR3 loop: CASSLDSWAYEQYF. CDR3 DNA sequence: TGTGCCAGCAGCTTAGATAGCTGGGCCTACGAGCAGTACTTC.

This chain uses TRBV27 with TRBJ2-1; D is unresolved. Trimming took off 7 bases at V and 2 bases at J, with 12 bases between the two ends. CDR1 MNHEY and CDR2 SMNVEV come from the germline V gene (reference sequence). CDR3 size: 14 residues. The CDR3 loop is CASTAGRTYNEQFF. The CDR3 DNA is TGTGCCAGCACGGCAGGCCGTACCTACAATGAGCAGTTCTTC.

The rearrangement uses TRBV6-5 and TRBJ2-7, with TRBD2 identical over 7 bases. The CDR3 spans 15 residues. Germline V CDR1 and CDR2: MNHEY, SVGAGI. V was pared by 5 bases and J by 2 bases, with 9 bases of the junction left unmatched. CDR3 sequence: CASSPRLAGTYEQYF. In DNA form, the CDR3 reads TGTGCCAGCAGTCCTAGACTAGCAGGTACCTACGAGCAGTACTTC.

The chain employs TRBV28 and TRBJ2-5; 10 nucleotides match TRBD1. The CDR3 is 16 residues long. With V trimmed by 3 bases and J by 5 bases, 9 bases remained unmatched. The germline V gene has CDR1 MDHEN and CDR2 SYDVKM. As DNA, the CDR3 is TGTGCCAGCAGTTTCCCCCGACAGGGGGCTTGGGAGACCCAGTACTTC. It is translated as CASSFPRQGAWETQYF. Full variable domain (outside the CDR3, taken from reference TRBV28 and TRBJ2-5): DVKVTQSSRYLVKRTGEKVFLECVQDMDHENMFWYRQDPGLGLRLIYFSYDVKMKEKGDIPEGYSVSREKKERFSLILESASTNQTSMYLCASSFPRQGAWETQYFGPGTRLLVL.

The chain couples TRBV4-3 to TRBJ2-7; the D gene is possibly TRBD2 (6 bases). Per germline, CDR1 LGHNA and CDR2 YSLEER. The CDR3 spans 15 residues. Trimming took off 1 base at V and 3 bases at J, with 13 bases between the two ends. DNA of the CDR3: TGCGCCAGCAGCCAAGGGAGGGGTGGCGGCTACGAGCAGTACTTC. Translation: CASSQGRGGGYEQYF.

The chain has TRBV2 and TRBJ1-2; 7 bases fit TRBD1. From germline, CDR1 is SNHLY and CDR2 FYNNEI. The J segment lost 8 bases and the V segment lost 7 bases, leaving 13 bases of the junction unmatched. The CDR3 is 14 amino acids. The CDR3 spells CASIEGTVHRGYTF. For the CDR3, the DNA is TGTGCCAGCATCGAGGGGACAGTCCACCGGGGCTACACCTTC.

The CDR3 loop is CAWSRTSSNQPQHF. The CDR3 DNA reads TGTGCCTGGAGTAGGACTAGTAGCAATCAGCCCCAGCATTTT. V usage is TRBV30 and J usage is TRBJ1-5; D is unresolved. Germline assignment: CDR1 GTSNPN and CDR2 SVGIG (reference sequence). The CDR3 is 14 amino acids. Trimming cost V 2 bases and J 0 bases, with 8 bases left between them.